Detailed here is one T cell receptor (beta chain). Its antigen is as yet unknown. This CDR3 comprises 14 residues. Unmatched junction bases numbered 5, after V lost 2 bases and J lost 8 bases. Per germline, CDR1 MDHEN and CDR2 SYDVKM. The data originate from a study of T cells after yellow fever vaccination. Overall study context: Preparation of the low-cell-number fractions used SMART-Seq v4 Ultra Low Input. Study findings and constraints: Compared with primary, the secondary response was weaker and peaked at day 5, not 15. Reappearance after the booster was observed for most primary-vaccination clones (96% CD4, approximately 90% CD8).

UMIs and a universal primer site were added when TCR cDNA was made by 5'RACE template switching. Using its own MiXCR run on the 5' RACE reads, TCRdb lists one record per CDR3 protein. The sample consists of about 320,000 distinct CDR3 sequences, around 12% of them appearing once. The receptor's source is a man in his late teens or twenties who received the YFV17D yellow fever vaccine. This chain joins TRBV28 and TRBJ1-2; 10 bases align to TRBD1. This specimen was CD4+ T cells sorted from PBMCs, taken 15 days after the yellow fever booster vaccination. The CDR3 region has the DNA TGTGCCAGCAGTTTAAGGGACAGGGGAATGGGCTACACCTTC. This translates into CASSLRDRGMGYTF.